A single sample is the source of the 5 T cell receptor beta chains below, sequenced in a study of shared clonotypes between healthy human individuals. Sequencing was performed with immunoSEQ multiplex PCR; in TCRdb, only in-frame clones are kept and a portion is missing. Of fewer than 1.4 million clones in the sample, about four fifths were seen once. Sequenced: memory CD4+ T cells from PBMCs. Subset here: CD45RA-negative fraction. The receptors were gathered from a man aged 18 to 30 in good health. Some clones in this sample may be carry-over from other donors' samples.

The CDR3 coding sequence is TGTGCCAGCAGCCCCCCCCGGGACGGGGCCACCGGGGAGCTGTTTTTT. Translating it yields CASSPPRDGATGELFF. V and J are TRBV7-9 and TRBJ2-2; D tentatively fits TRBD1 or TRBD2 (5 bases each). The germline V gene encodes CDR1 SEHNR and CDR2 FQNEAQ (reference sequence). The CDR3 length is 16 residues. V was shortened by 5 bases and J by 4 bases, with 17 bases between the two germline ends.

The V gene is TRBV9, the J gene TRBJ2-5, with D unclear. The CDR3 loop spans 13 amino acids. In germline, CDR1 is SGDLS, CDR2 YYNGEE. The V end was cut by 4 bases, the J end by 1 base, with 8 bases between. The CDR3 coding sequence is TGTGCCAGCAGCCCCCGTTTCCAAGAGACCCAGTACTTC. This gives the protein CASSPRFQETQYF.

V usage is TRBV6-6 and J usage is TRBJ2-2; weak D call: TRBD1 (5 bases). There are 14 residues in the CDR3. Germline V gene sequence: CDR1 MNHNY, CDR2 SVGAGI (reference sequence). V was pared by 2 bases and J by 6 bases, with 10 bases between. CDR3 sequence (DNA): TGTGCCAGCAGTTACAGGGGCGACGCCGGGGAGCTGTTTTTT. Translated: CASSYRGDAGELFF.

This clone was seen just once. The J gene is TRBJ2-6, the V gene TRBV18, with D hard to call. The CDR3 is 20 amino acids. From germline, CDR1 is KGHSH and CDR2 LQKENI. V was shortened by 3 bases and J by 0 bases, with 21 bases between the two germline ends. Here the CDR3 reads CASSPISFRAGPSGANVLTF. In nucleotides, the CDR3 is TGTGCCAGCTCACCGATCTCATTCCGGGCAGGCCCCTCTGGGGCCAACGTCCTGACTTTC.

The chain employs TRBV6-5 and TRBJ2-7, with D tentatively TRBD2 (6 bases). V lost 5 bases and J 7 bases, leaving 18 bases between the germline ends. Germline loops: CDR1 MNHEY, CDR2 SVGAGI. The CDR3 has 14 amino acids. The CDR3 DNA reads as TGTGCCAGCAGTGTAGCGGCCACCCTTGGGGAGCAGTACTTC. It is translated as CASSVAATLGEQYF.